This T cell receptor (beta chain) was profiled in a study of blood T cell repertoires in COVID-19. Study overall: Collection of acute and convalescent COVID-19 samples took place in the United States, Italy and Spain. Sources were T cells, B-cell-depleted T cells, or PBMCs; the material itself was cDNA or gDNA.

Per the authors' pipeline: Nucleated cell number was recorded as an estimate derived from reference gene primer amplification. Repertoires were generated with immunoSEQ multiplex PCR, while TCRdb's copy carries only in-frame clones and drops some. The V and J calls and clone size were taken over from that table, and D and trimming were inferred from the DNA. The data hold about 23,000 clones, with approximately 90% observed a single time. This clone was counted once. This TCR was recovered from a woman older than 75 with active or convalescent COVID-19. The sequenced material came from peripheral blood.

The CDR3 loop is CAIRDSGRSSYNEQFF. CDR3 nucleotide sequence: TGTGCCATCAGGGATAGCGGGAGAAGCTCCTACAATGAGCAGTTCTTC. This chain connects TRBV10-3 to TRBJ2-1, with TRBD2 matching over 9 bases. CDR1 ENHRY and CDR2 SYGVKD come from the germline V gene. The junction had 6 bases not matched to a gene; V was cut back by 6 bases and J by 0 bases. There are 16 residues in the CDR3.